Sequencing of this T cell receptor beta chain was carried out in a study of T cell responses to AZD1222 COVID-19 vaccine. The CDR3 consists of 13 residues. V gave up 2 bases and J gave up 5 bases, with 9 bases separating them. Concerning this clone: This CDR3 is also generated by other DNA sequences in the sample.

This table comes from immunoSEQ multiplex PCR, and its TCRdb copy is limited to in-frame clones, with some not included. The data hold 130,000 to 150,000 clones, with under 95% observed a single time. This sequence was found in an adult in good health. The specimen comprised peripheral blood, sampled on day 0 of AZD1222 vaccination. The genes are TRBV12-3 or TRBV12-4 and TRBJ2-5; D might be TRBD2 (7 bases). CDR3 loop: CASSLRGGETQYF. DNA of the CDR3: TGTGCCAGCAGTTTAAGGGGGGGGGAGACCCAGTACTTC.